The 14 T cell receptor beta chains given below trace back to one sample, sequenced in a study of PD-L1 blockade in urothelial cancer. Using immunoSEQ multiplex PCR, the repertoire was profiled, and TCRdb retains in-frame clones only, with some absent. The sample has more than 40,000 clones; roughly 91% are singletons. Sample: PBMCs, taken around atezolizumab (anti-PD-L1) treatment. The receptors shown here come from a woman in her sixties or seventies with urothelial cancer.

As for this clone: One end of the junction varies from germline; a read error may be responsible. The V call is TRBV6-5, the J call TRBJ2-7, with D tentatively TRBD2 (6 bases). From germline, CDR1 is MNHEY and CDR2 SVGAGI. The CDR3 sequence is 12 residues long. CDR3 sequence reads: CASSYAEGTLAF. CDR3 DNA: TGTGCCAGCAGTTACGCCGAAGGGACTCTGGCGTTC.

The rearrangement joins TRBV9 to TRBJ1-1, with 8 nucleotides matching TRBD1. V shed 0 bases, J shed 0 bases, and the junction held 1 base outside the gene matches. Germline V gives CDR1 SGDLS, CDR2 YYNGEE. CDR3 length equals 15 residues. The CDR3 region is CASSVGTGMNTEAFF. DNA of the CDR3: TGTGCCAGCAGCGTAGGGACAGGGATGAACACTGAAGCTTTCTTT.

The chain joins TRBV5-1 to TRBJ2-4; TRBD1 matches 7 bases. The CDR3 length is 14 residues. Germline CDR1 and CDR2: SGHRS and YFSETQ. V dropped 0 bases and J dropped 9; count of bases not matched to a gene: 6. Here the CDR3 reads CASSLEQGFGIQYF. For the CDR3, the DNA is TGCGCCAGCAGCTTGGAACAGGGGTTCGGCATTCAGTACTTC.

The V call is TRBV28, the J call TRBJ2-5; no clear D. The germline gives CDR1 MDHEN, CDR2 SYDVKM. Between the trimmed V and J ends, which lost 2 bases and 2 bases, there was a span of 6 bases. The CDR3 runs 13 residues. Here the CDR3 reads CASSLLNQETQYF. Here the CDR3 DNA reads TGTGCCAGCAGTTTACTTAATCAAGAGACCCAGTACTTC. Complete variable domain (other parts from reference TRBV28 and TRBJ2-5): DVKVTQSSRYLVKRTGEKVFLECVQDMDHENMFWYRQDPGLGLRLIYFSYDVKMKEKGDIPEGYSVSREKKERFSLILESASTNQTSMYLCASSLLNQETQYFGPGTRLLVL.

The CDR3 sequence: CSVWWALYNEQFF. CDR3 bases: TGCAGCGTTTGGTGGGCTCTCTACAATGAGCAGTTCTTC. J is TRBJ2-1 and V is TRBV29-1; D is uncertain. Germline CDR1 is SQVTM and CDR2 is ANQGSEA. Deletions cut 5 bases from V and 3 bases from J, with 11 bases between. The CDR3 spans 13 residues.

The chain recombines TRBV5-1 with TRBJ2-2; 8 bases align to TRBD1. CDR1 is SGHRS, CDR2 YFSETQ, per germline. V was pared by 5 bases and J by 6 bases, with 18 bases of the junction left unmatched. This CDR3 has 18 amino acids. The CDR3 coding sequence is TGCGCCAGCAGACATACGCTAACGGGACAGGTGGTAGCCGGGGAGCTGTTTTTT. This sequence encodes CASRHTLTGQVVAGELFF.

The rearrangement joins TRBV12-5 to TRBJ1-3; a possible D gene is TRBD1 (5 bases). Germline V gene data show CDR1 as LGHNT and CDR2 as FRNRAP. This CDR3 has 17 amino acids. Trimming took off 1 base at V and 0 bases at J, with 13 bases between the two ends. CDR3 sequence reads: CASGLAFGGSSGNTIYF. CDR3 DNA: TGTGCTAGTGGTTTGGCCTTCGGGGGATCCTCTGGAAACACCATATATTTT.

DNA of the CDR3: TGCGCCAGCAGCCAAGTGGTGGGGCGCCTATCCTACGAGCAGTACTTC. Its translation is CASSQVVGRLSYEQYF. The rearrangement uses TRBV4-3 and TRBJ2-7, with D possibly TRBD1 on 5 matching bases. Germline CDR1 LGHNA, CDR2 YSLEER. Between the trimmed V and J ends, which lost 1 base and 1 base, there was a span of 14 bases. This CDR3 region has 16 residues.

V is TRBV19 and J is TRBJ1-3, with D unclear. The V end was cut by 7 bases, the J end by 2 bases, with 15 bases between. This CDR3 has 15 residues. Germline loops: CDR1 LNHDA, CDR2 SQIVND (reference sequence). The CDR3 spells CASTKYTNTGNTIYF. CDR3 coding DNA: TGTGCCAGTACAAAGTATACTAATACTGGAAACACCATATATTTT.

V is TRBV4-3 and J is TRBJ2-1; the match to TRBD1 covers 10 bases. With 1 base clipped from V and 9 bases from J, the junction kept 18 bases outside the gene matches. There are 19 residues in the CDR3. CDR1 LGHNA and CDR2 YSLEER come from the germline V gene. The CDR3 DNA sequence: TGCGCCAGCAGCCAAGGTTGGGGGGCTCCGGGACAGGGGCGGTTTGAGCAGTTCTTC. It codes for CASSQGWGAPGQGRFEQFF.

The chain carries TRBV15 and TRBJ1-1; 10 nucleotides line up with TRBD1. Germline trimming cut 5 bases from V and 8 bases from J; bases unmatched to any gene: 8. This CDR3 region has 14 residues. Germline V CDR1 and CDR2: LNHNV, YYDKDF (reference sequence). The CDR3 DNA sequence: TGTGCCACCAGCGTACGGACAGGGGGGGACGAAGCTTTCTTT. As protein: CATSVRTGGDEAFF.

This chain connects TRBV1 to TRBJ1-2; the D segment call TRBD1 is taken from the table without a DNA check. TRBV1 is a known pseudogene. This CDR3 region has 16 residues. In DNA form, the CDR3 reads TGCACCAGCAGCCAAGATTTACGGACAGGGAGCTATGGCTACACCTTC. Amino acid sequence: CTSSQDLRTGSYGYTF.

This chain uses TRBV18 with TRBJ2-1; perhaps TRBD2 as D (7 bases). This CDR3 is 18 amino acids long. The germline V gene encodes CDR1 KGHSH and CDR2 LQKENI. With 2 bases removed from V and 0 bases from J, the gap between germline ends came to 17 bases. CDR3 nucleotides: TGTGCCAGCTCACCATATATCGCGGGGGCTAGCTCCTACAATGAGCAGTTCTTC. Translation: CASSPYIAGASSYNEQFF.

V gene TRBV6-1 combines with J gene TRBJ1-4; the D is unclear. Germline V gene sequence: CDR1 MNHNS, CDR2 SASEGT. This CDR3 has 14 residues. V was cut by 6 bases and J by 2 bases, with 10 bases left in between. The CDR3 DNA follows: TGTGCCAGCAGCGATACATGGACTAATGAAAAACTGTTTTTT. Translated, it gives CASSDTWTNEKLFF.